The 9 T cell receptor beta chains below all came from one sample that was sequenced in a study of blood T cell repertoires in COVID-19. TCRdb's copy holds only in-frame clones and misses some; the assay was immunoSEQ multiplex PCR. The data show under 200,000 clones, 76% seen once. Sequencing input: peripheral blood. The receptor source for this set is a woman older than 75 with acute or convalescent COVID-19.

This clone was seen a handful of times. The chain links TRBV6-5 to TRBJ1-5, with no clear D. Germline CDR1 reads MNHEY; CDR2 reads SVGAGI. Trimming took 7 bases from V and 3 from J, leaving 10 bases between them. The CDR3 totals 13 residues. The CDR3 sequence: CASMATLNQPQHF. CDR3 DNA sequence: TGTGCCAGCATGGCGACACTCAATCAGCCCCAGCATTTT.

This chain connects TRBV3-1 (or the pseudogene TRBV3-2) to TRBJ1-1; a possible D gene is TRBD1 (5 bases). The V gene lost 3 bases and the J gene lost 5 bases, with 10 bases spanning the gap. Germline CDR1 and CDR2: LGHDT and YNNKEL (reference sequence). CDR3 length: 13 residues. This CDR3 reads CASSQGEVTEAFF. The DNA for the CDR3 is TGTGCCAGCAGCCAGGGGGAGGTTACTGAAGCTTTCTTT.

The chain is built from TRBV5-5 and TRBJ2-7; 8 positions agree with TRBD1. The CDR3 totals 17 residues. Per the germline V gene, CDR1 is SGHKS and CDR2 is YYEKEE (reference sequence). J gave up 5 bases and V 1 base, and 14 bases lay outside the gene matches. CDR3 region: CASSLRLPSPGGNEQYF. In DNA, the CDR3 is TGTGCCAGCAGCTTGAGACTACCCTCACCAGGGGGCAACGAGCAGTACTTC.

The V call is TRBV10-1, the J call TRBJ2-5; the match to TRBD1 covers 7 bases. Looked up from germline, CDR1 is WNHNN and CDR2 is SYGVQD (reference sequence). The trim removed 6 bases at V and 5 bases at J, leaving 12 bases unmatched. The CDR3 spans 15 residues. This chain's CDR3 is CASSLGRGLLETQYF. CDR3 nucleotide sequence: TGCGCCAGCAGCCTGGGTAGGGGGCTATTGGAGACCCAGTACTTC.

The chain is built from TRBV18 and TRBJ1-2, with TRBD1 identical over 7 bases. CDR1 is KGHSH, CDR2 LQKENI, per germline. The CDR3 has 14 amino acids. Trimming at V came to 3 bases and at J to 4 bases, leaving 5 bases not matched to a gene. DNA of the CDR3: TGTGCCAGCTCACCTGTAAAGGGGGCCTATGGCTACACCTTC. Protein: CASSPVKGAYGYTF.

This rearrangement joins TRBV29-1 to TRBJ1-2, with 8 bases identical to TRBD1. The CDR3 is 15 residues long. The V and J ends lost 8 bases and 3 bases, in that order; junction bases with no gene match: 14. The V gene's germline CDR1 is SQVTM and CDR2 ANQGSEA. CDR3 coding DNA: TGCAGCAGTAGGTCCCCGGGACAGGTGTACTATGGCTACACCTTC. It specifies CSSRSPGQVYYGYTF.

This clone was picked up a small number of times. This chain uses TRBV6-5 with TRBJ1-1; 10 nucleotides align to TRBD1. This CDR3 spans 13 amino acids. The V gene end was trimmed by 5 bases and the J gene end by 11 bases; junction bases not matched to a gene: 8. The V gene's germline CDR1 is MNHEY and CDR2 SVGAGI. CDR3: CASSPPSGQGAFF. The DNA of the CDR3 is TGTGCCAGCAGTCCCCCCTCGGGACAGGGGGCTTTCTTT.

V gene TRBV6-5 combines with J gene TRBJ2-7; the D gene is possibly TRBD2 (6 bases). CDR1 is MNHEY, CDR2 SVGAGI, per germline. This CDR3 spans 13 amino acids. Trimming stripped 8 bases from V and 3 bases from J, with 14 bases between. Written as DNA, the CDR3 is TGTGCCAGCCAAAGGGACTTTAACTACGAGCAGTACTTC. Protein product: CASQRDFNYEQYF.

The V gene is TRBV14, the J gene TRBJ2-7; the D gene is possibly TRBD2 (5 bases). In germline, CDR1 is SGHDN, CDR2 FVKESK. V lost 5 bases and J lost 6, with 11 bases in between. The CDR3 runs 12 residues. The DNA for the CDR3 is TGTGCCAGCAGCGCCGGGGTGGGCGAGCAGTACTTC. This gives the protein CASSAGVGEQYF.